The 9 T cell receptor beta chains given below trace back to one sample, sequenced in a study of shared clonotypes between healthy human individuals. Using immunoSEQ multiplex PCR, the repertoire was profiled, and TCRdb retains in-frame clones only, with some absent. Of a few million clones detected, over 90% appear once; the ten largest clones hold 0.39%. The sample consisted of naive CD4+ T cells from PBMCs. Regarding subset: CD45RA+ positively selected. The origin of the receptors is a man aged 18 to 35 in good health. Some clones in this sample may be carry-over from other donors' samples.

The chain combines TRBV2 with TRBJ2-2, with TRBD2 as a possible D gene (5 bases). The CDR3 is 14 residues long. CDR1 SNHLY and CDR2 FYNNEI come from the germline V gene. The germline V and J ends were trimmed by 7 bases and 1 base, with 10 bases remaining between them. The CDR3: CASKSGLNTGELFF. CDR3 DNA sequence: TGTGCCAGCAAAAGTGGACTGAACACCGGGGAGCTGTTTTTT.

The chain recombines TRBV7-9 with TRBJ2-1; 11 positions agree with TRBD2. The V gene end was trimmed by 0 bases and the J gene end by 8 bases; junction bases not matched to a gene: 6. CDR1 is SEHNR, CDR2 FQNEAQ, per germline (reference sequence). The CDR3 loop spans 16 amino acids. This CDR3 reads CASSLATSGSRYEQFF. The CDR3 DNA sequence: TGTGCCAGCAGCTTAGCCACTAGCGGGAGTCGCTATGAGCAGTTCTTC.

The chain uses TRBV7-9 and TRBJ2-2; the D gene is possibly TRBD2 (7 bases). The CDR3 loop spans 17 amino acids. CDR1 is SEHNR, CDR2 FQNEAQ, per germline (reference sequence). Trimming removed 5 bases from V and 1 base from J, with 17 bases in between. The CDR3 bases are TGTGCCAGCAGCGCCCGGACAGCGGGGAGGAACACCGGGGAGCTGTTTTTT. Protein sequence: CASSARTAGRNTGELFF.

In the case of this clone: The sample holds other DNA sequences that translate to the same CDR3. V and J are TRBV30 and TRBJ2-7; TRBD1 agrees at 9 bases. From germline, CDR1 is GTSNPN and CDR2 SVGIG (reference sequence). CDR3 size: 14 residues. V dropped 2 bases and J dropped 3; count of bases not matched to a gene: 5. CDR3 protein: CAWSPDRGYYEQYF. The CDR3 DNA reads as TGTGCCTGGAGTCCGGACAGGGGTTACTACGAGCAGTACTTC.

This clone was seen just once. The chain employs TRBV6-5 and TRBJ2-7; D gene uncertain. Germline loops: CDR1 MNHEY, CDR2 SVGAGI. The V end was cut by 6 bases, the J end by 6 bases, with 18 bases between. CDR3 size: 14 residues. The CDR3 DNA sequence: TGTGCCAGCAGCGCACTTCACCAAGGAAGCGAGCAGTACTTC. This sequence encodes CASSALHQGSEQYF.

This chain uses TRBV29-1 with TRBJ2-3; weak D call: TRBD2 (5 bases). Germline V gives CDR1 SQVTM, CDR2 ANQGSEA. This CDR3 has 14 residues. V was pared by 7 bases and J by 2 bases, with 16 bases between. The CDR3 region is CSAARGRNTDTQYF. As DNA, the CDR3 is TGCAGCGCGGCCCGCGGGCGAAACACAGATACGCAGTATTTT.

The chain is built from TRBV11-2 and TRBJ2-7; 9 nucleotides line up with TRBD1. Looked up from germline, CDR1 is SGHAT and CDR2 is FQNNGV. Trimming at V came to 7 bases and at J to 6 bases, leaving 13 bases not matched to a gene. CDR3 size: 15 residues. Here the CDR3 DNA reads TGTGCCAGCACCTCTGATAGGACAGGGGTGGGCGAGCAGTACTTC. Translation gives CASTSDRTGVGEQYF.

The chain recombines TRBV4-1 with TRBJ1-3; tentative D call: TRBD1 (5 bases). Deletions cut 2 bases from V and 2 bases from J, with 13 bases between. The CDR3 is 16 amino acids. Germline CDR1 MGHRA, CDR2 YSYEKL. In DNA form, the CDR3 reads TGCGCCAGCAGCCAATACTACGGGGACGCTGGAAACACCATATATTTT. This encodes CASSQYYGDAGNTIYF.

The V call is TRBV4-1, the J call TRBJ2-5, with a weak D call TRBD2 (6 bases). V was shortened by 4 bases and J by 4 bases, with 10 bases between the two germline ends. From germline, CDR1 is MGHRA and CDR2 YSYEKL. The CDR3 is 13 residues long. The CDR3 loop is CASSRDSGETQYF. DNA of the CDR3: TGCGCCAGCAGCCGGGACTCTGGAGAGACCCAGTACTTC.